This T cell receptor beta chain was sequenced during a study of response to subunit inactivated influenza vaccine. TCRdb re-called the RT-PCR reads through MiXCR, storing one row per CDR3 protein. The data hold about 190,000 distinct CDR3 sequences, with 13% to 15% observed a single time. The CDR3 has 16 amino acids. The junction had 5 bases not matched to a gene; V was cut back by 1 base and J by 5 bases. The V gene's germline CDR1 is PRHDT and CDR2 FYEKMQ (reference sequence). About this clonotype itself: Its antigen is undetermined.

Regarding the study as a whole: Only a handful of new T cells, the authors suggested, are recruited with each seasonal influenza vaccination.

The sequences come from CD8+ T cells sorted from PBMCs, collected around 5 days after vaccination. The receptor's source is a man in his forties or fifties who received an inactivated influenza vaccine. This chain connects TRBV13 to TRBJ2-1; 10 bases line up with TRBD2. Here the CDR3 DNA reads TGTGCCAGCAGCTTAGAAGGAGCGGGGGGGCACAATGAGCAGTTCTTC. It yields the protein CASSLEGAGGHNEQFF.